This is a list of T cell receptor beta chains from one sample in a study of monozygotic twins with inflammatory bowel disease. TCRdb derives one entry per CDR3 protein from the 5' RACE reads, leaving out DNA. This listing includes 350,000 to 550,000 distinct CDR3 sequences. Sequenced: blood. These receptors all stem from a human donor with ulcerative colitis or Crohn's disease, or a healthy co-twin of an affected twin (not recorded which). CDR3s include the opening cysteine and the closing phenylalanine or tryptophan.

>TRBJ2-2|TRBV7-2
CASSLGTGHTGELFF
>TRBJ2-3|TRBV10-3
CAISRGGEGGDTQYF
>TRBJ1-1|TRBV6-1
CASSAAGKNTEAFF
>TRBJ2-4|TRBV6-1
CASTAGGANKNIQYF
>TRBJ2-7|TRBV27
CASSLLGRSYEQYF
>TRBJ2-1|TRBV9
CASSSDYRTFNEQFF
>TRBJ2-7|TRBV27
CASSSRDNYEQYF
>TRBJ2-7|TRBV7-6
CASSLGRSYEQYF
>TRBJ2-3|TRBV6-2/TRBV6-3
CASSYSGPPEDTQYF
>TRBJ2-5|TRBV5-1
CASSFGYRAETQYF
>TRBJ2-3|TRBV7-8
CASSLATSGSTDTQYF
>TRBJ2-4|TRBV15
CATSRETGGLMLAKNIQYF
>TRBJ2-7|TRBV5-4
CASSLVAGGPGEQYF
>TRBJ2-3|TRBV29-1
CSYTGGFSTDTQYF
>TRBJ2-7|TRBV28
CASSPGTNTLYEQYF
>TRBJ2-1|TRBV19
CASSKGGTANEQFF
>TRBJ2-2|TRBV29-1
CSVKSSGPGELFF
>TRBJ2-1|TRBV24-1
CATSLGGFNEQFF
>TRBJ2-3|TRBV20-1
CSAGPLAGHTDTQYF
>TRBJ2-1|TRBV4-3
CASSQDASGREKEIF
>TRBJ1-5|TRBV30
CAWSLEQGSQPQHF
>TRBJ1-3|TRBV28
CASSLLQGNTIYF